The sequence of this T cell receptor (beta chain) was determined in a study of blood T cell repertoires in COVID-19. Generated by immunoSEQ multiplex PCR, the TCRdb table keeps only in-frame clones and is missing some. The sample lists under 200,000 clones; around 86% were seen once. V lost 5 bases, J lost 4 bases, and 5 bases stayed unmatched. The CDR3 covers 14 residues. The V gene's germline CDR1 is MDHEN and CDR2 SYDVKM. Material: peripheral blood. This TCR came from a woman aged 40 to 49 with acute or convalescent COVID-19. The rearrangement uses TRBV28 and TRBJ1-1; 9 bases agree with TRBD1. The CDR3, as DNA: TGTGCCAGCAGTCACCCGGGACAGGGCACTGAAGCTTTCTTT. This gives the protein CASSHPGQGTEAFF.